The rows below give T cell receptor beta chains drawn from one sample of a study of blood T cell repertoires in COVID-19. The repertoire was sequenced with immunoSEQ multiplex PCR; TCRdb's copy has only in-frame clones and lacks some. The data show 75,000 to 85,000 clones, over 75% seen once. Sequencing was carried out using peripheral blood. The receptors were gathered from a human donor in a cohort sampled during active COVID-19. Each CDR3 is given with its conserved first and last residue. D genes are given only for firm matches. Not all rows give a size; the values are once, few, many and, for expanded clones, a class.

TRBJ2-5,18,.,TRBD2,TRBV7-2,TGTGCCAGCAGCTATCTCCTGGGGACTAGCGGGGACCAAGAGACCCAGTACTTC,CASSYLLGTSGDQETQYF
TRBJ2-7,15,.,TRBD1,TRBV19,TGTGCCAGTAGTATAATTAGGGGGCATCTTTACGAGCAGTACTTC,CASSIIRGHLYEQYF
TRBJ2-1,15,few,TRBD2,TRBV7-8,TGTGCCAGCAGCTTAGTCCTCGGACTAGGTGATGAGCAGTTCTTC,CASSLVLGLGDEQFF
TRBJ2-7,13,.,TRBD1,TRBV30,TGTGCCTGGATAAAGGGGGCGGCCTACGAGCAGTACTTC,CAWIKGAAYEQYF
TRBJ1-1,15,.,.,TRBV6-6,TGTGCCAGCAGTTACACCACGTCGGGGGGCGCCGGAGCTTTCTTT,CASSYTTSGGAGAFF
TRBJ1-5,15,.,.,TRBV15,TGTGCCACCAGCAGAGAGAGAGCAGGGATTCAGCCCCAGCATTTT,CATSRERAGIQPQHF
TRBJ1-3,11,.,.,TRBV20-1,TGCAGTGCTAGCGAAGGGCAGGGTATATATTTT,CSASEGQGIYF
TRBJ2-7,16,.,TRBD2,TRBV6-2/TRBV6-3,TGTGCCAGCAGTTCAATCGGGGGGACGCCGTCCTACGAGCAGTACTTC,CASSSIGGTPSYEQYF
TRBJ2-3,14,.,TRBD2,TRBV10-3,TGTGCCATCAGTGCCAGCGGGGGGGAAAATACGCAGTATTTT,CAISASGGENTQYF
TRBJ2-1,15,.,TRBD2,TRBV9,TGTGCCAGCAGCGGCACGGGACTAGCGGGAGATGAGCAGTTCTTC,CASSGTGLAGDEQFF
TRBJ2-1,15,.,TRBD1,TRBV20-1,TGCAGTGCTGGTGGGACAGGGGGATGGTACAATGAGCAGTTCTTC,CSAGGTGGWYNEQFF
TRBJ1-1,14,.,.,TRBV7-9,TGTGCCAGCCAAGGGGTGGGGTCCAACACTGAAGCTTTCTTT,CASQGVGSNTEAFF
TRBJ2-5,15,.,TRBD2,TRBV5-1,TGCGCCAGCAGCTTGGGGAGGACTAGCGGAGAGACCCAGTACTTC,CASSLGRTSGETQYF
TRBJ1-2,14,.,TRBD1,TRBV27,TGTGCCAGCAGCCGCACAGGGGGCGACTATGGCTACACCTTC,CASSRTGGDYGYTF
TRBJ2-7,13,.,.,TRBV18,TGTGCCAGCTCAGCGGCTTCGGATTACGAGCAGTACTTC,CASSAASDYEQYF
TRBJ2-1,13,.,.,TRBV24-1,TGTGCCACCCGGGGGGACAACTCCAATGAGCAGTTCTTC,CATRGDNSNEQFF
TRBJ1-2,14,.,.,TRBV9,TGTGCCAGCAGCGTGGACCAGGGGAACTATGGCTACACCTTC,CASSVDQGNYGYTF
TRBJ1-5,15,.,.,TRBV2,TGTGCCAGCAGTGACCTCAGACTCCTTAATCAGCCCCAGCATTTT,CASSDLRLLNQPQHF
TRBJ1-1,13,once,.,TRBV29-1,TGCAGCACGATAGCCACCTTGAACACTGAAGCTTTCTTT,CSTIATLNTEAFF
TRBJ1-4,13,.,.,TRBV11-1,TGTGCCAGCAGCAGGACAGTCAATGAAAAACTGTTTTTT,CASSRTVNEKLFF
TRBJ1-3,14,.,.,TRBV19,TGTGCCACAACAACTACAGGGCCTGGAAACACCATATATTTT,CATTTTGPGNTIYF
TRBJ2-3,15,.,TRBD2,TRBV7-3,TGTGCCAGCAGCCCTAGCGGGGGCCGGGAAGATACGCAGTATTTT,CASSPSGGREDTQYF
TRBJ2-7,13,.,.,TRBV5-4,TGTGCCAGCAGCCGCGGGACAGTTTACGAGCAGTACTTC,CASSRGTVYEQYF
TRBJ2-5,15,.,TRBD2,TRBV23-1,TGCGCCAGCAGTCAATCGAGCGGGAGACAAGAGACCCAGTACTTC,CASSQSSGRQETQYF
TRBJ2-1,13,.,TRBD2,TRBV29-1,TGCAGTCTTTGGACTAGCGGTTACAATGAGCAGTTCTTC,CSLWTSGYNEQFF
TRBJ2-7,14,.,.,TRBV18,TGTGCCAGCTCACCGGGACTTGTCTCCTACGAGCAGTACTTC,CASSPGLVSYEQYF
TRBJ2-5,15,once,TRBD2,TRBV14,TGTGCCAGCAGCCAAGCTAGCGGGGGCCAAGAGACCCAGTACTTC,CASSQASGGQETQYF
TRBJ2-7,14,.,TRBD2,TRBV7-9,TGTGCCAGCAGCCCGGGACTAGCGGGAGTCGAGCAGTACTTC,CASSPGLAGVEQYF
TRBJ2-1,13,.,.,TRBV7-9,TGTGCCAGCAGCTTAAGACTAGTTGGTGAGCAGTTCTTC,CASSLRLVGEQFF
TRBJ2-1,16,.,TRBD2,TRBV19,TGTGCCAGTAGCCGGGGGACTAGCGGGGGGCTGAATGAGCAGTTCTTC,CASSRGTSGGLNEQFF
TRBJ2-7,16,few,TRBD2,TRBV6-6,TGTGCCAGCAGCCAATCCGGGACTAGCGGCTCCTACGAGCAGTACTTC,CASSQSGTSGSYEQYF
TRBJ1-1,10,.,.,TRBV6-6,TGTGCCAGCAGTTACCGGGAAGCTTTCTTT,CASSYREAFF
TRBJ2-7,11,once,.,TRBV6-5,TGTGCCAGCGACACCCCCTACGAGCAGTACTTC,CASDTPYEQYF
TRBJ2-1,14,.,.,TRBV25-1,TGTGCCAGCAGTGTCCTTCGTAGCGAAGGTCGGCAGTTCTTC,CASSVLRSEGRQFF
TRBJ2-2,14,few,.,TRBV27,TGTGCCAGCAGCCCCGACAGACTCACCGGGGAGCTGTTTTTT,CASSPDRLTGELFF
TRBJ2-7,14,.,TRBD2,TRBV6-2/TRBV6-3,TGTGCCAGCAGTTACTCGGCGGGGGCCTACGAGCAGTACTTC,CASSYSAGAYEQYF
TRBJ2-7,13,once,.,TRBV7-3,TGTGCCAGCAGCTTAAGTCCCACTTACGAGCAGTACTTC,CASSLSPTYEQYF
TRBJ1-1,15,.,TRBD1,TRBV27,TGTGCCAGCAGTCCCTCCGGGACAGGGGGGACTGAAGCTTTCTTT,CASSPSGTGGTEAFF
TRBJ1-5,13,.,TRBD1,TRBV6-1,TGTGCCAGCACGGGACAGTACAATCAGCCCCAGCATTTT,CASTGQYNQPQHF
TRBJ2-6,18,.,.,TRBV4-2,TGTGCCAGCAGCCACGGTGGCGGGGGCTCAGCTGGGGCCAACGTCCTGACTTTC,CASSHGGGGSAGANVLTF
TRBJ1-5,15,few,.,TRBV19,TGTGCCAGTAGTATCGAGGGTCTAAGCAATCAGCCCCAGCATTTT,CASSIEGLSNQPQHF
TRBJ2-7,15,.,.,TRBV1,TGCACCAGCAGCCGGAACAGGGCTGACTCCTACGAGCAGTACTTC,CTSSRNRADSYEQYF